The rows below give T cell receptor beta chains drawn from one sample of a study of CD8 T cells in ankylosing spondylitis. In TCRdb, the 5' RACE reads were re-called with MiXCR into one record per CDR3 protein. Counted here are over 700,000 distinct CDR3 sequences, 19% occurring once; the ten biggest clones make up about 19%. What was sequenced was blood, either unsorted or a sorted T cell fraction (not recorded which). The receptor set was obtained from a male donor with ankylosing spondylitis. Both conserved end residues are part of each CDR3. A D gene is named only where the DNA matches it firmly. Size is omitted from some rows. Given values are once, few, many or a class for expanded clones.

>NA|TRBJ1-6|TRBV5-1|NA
TGCGCCAGCAGCTATGCAGTTGACAATTCACCCCTCCACTTT
CASSYAVDNSPLHF
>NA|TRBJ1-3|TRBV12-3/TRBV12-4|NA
TGTGCCAGCAGCGCCATTCAGCTCTCTGGAAACACCATATATTTT
CASSAIQLSGNTIYF
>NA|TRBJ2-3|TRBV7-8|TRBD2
TGTGCCAGCAGCTTAGCGGGCGGGAGACCTAGCACAGATACGCAGTATTTT
CASSLAGGRPSTDTQYF
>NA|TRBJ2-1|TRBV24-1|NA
TGTGCCACCAGTGATGGTGGTAGGGGAGAGCAGTTCTTC
CATSDGGRGEQFF
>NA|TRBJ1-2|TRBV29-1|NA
TGCAGCGACCGGGCCTACTATGGCTACACCTTC
CSDRAYYGYTF
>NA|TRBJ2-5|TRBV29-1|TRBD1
TGCAGCGTTTCGGGTTTACTTGAGACAGGGGAGGAGACCCAGTACTTC
CSVSGLLETGEETQYF
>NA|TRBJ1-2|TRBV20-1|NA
TGCAGTGCGCCGGGTGGGAGTTCCCCCTATGGCTACACCTTC
CSAPGGSSPYGYTF
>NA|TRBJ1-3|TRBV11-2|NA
TGTGCCAGCAGCCGTCGGTGGGCGGACGGGGGAAACACCATATATTTT
CASSRRWADGGNTIYF
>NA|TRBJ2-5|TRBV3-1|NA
TGTGCCAGCAGCCAAGCTGAGACTAGAGGTGCGGAGACCCAGTACTTC
CASSQAETRGAETQYF
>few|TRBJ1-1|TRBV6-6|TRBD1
TGTGCCAGCAAAGACGAGGGGGCGTTTGGAGCTTTCTTT
CASKDEGAFGAFF
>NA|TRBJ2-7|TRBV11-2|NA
TGTGCCAGCAGCTTACACAGGGAAGGCGAGCAGTACTTC
CASSLHREGEQYF
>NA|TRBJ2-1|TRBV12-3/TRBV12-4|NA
TGTGCCAGCAGTTGGAGTAAGCCAACCATCATCTCCTACAATGAGCAGTTCTTC
CASSWSKPTIISYNEQFF
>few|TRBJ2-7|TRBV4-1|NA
TGCGCCAGCAGCCAAGACTCGGTTAGCGACGAGCAGTACTTC
CASSQDSVSDEQYF
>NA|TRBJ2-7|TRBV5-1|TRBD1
TGCGCCAGCAGCCCGGGACAGGGGATTGTTGGAGAGGACGAGCAGTACTTC
CASSPGQGIVGEDEQYF
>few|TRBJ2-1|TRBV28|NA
TGTGCCAGCAGTTCAATTGATTTTGCAAGGAGAGTTTACAATGAGCAGTTCTTC
CASSSIDFARRVYNEQFF
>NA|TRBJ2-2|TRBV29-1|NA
TGCAGCGCTGTGTCCGCTCCAGGGGAGCTGTTTTTT
CSAVSAPGELFF
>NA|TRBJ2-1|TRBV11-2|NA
TGTGCCAGCAGCTTCCTACAGCAGGGTGAGCAGTTCTTC
CASSFLQQGEQFF
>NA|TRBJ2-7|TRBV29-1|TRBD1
TGCAGCGTAACAGGGGATTTAGGCTACGAGCAGTACTTC
CSVTGDLGYEQYF
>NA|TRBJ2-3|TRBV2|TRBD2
TGTGCCAGCAGTGAAGCCCCAGCGGGAACGACAGATACGCAGTATTTT
CASSEAPAGTTDTQYF
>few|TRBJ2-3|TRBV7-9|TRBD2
TGTGCCAGCGGACCCGGACTAGCGGGAGGGAACACAGATACGCAGTATTTT
CASGPGLAGGNTDTQYF
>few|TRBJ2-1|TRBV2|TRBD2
TGTGCCAGCAGCCTAGCGGGAGTTGGTGAGAATGAGCAGTTCTTC
CASSLAGVGENEQFF
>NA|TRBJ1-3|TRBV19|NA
TGTGCCAGTTTTGACAGAAACTCTGGAAACACCATATATTTT
CASFDRNSGNTIYF
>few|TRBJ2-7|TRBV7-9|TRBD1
TGTGCCAGCAGCCCCCAAGGGGGCTCTGCGATCGAGCAGTACTTC
CASSPQGGSAIEQYF
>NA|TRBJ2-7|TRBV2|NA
TGTGCCAGCAGTGGAGCTCTCTCCCTCTACGAGCAGTACTTC
CASSGALSLYEQYF
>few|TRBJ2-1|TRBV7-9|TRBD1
TGTGCCAGCAGCTTAGTAACAGGGGGTCAGGATGAGCAGTTCTTC
CASSLVTGGQDEQFF
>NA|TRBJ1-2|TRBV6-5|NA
TGTGCCAGCAGTTATGGGGGGCCTTACTATGGCTACACCTTC
CASSYGGPYYGYTF
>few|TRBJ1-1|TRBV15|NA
TGTGCCACCAGCAGCCACAGGGTGACGAACACTGAAGCTTTCTTT
CATSSHRVTNTEAFF
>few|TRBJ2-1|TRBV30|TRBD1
TGTGCCTGGAGTGGAGGACAGGGTTACAATGAGCAGTTCTTC
CAWSGGQGYNEQFF
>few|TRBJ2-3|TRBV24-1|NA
TGTGCCACCAGTGAGAGGGTCGGGGGCACAGATACGCAGTATTTT
CATSERVGGTDTQYF
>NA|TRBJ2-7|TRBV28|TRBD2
TGTGCCAGCGTACGCAAGCGGGGGGTTCTGGACTACGAGCAGTACTTC
CASVRKRGVLDYEQYF
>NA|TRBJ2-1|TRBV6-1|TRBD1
TGTGCCAGCTGTACCGGGACAGGGGACTACAATGAGCAGTTCTTC
CASCTGTGDYNEQFF
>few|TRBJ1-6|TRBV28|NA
TGTGCCAGCAGCGTTACAGGGACTTTGGGAGATTCACCCCTCCACTTT
CASSVTGTLGDSPLHF